The next 4 T cell receptor beta chains were all read from a single sample in a study of cytomegalovirus exposure and HLA in healthy donors. PCR used 60 Vbeta primers and 13 Jbeta primers. Libraries were prepared by immunoSEQ multiplex PCR; TCRdb keeps only in-frame clonotypes and omits some of them. The table has roughly 150,000 clones, roughly 80% seen once. The sample taken for sequencing was PBMCs. The origin of the receptors is a male donor in good health and CMV-seronegative.

This clone was recorded a few times. The chain combines TRBV6-1 with TRBJ1-6, with D possibly being TRBD1 (5 bases). Germline V CDR1 and CDR2: MNHNS, SASEGT. V lost 3 bases, J lost 9 bases, and 12 bases lay in between. CDR3 length equals 14 residues. The CDR3 bases are TGTGCCAGCAGTGACCGGGGGTCGACTTCACCCCTCCACTTT. Its translation: CASSDRGSTSPLHF.

The J gene is TRBJ2-5, the V gene TRBV10-3; 14 bases match TRBD2. There are 17 residues in the CDR3. J gave up 7 bases and V 2 bases, and 9 bases lay outside the gene matches. Germline CDR1 is ENHRY and CDR2 is SYGVKD. The chain's CDR3 is CAISEPGTSGGIGTQYF. The CDR3 coding sequence is TGTGCCATCAGTGAGCCCGGGACTAGCGGGGGAATCGGGACCCAGTACTTC.

The chain has TRBV20-1 and TRBJ1-1; no firm D call. The ends were cut back, 4 bases at V and 7 bases at J, with 4 bases in the middle. In germline, CDR1 is DFQATT, CDR2 SNEGSKA (reference sequence). The CDR3 has 9 residues. DNA for the CDR3: TGCAGTGCTAAGAGTGAAGCTTTCTTT. Its translation is CSAKSEAFF.

The rearrangement joins TRBV7-9 to TRBJ2-7, with 7 bases lining up with TRBD1. The CDR3 has 15 amino acids. Germline loops: CDR1 SEHNR, CDR2 FQNEAQ (reference sequence). V dropped 5 bases and J dropped 2; count of bases not matched to a gene: 9. For the CDR3, the DNA is TGTGCCAGCAGCGTAGGGACAGCCGGACCCTACGAGCAGTACTTC. This codes for CASSVGTAGPYEQYF. The full variable domain, in which reference TRBV7-9 and TRBJ2-7 provide the parts outside the CDR3, is DTGVSQNPRHKITKRGQNVTFRCDPISEHNRLYWYRQTLGQGPEFLTYFQNEAQLEKSRLLSDRFSAERPKGSFSTLEIQRTEQGDSAMYLCASSVGTAGPYEQYFGPGTRLTVT.